The rows below give T cell receptor beta chains drawn from one sample of a study of post-analysis software for immune sequencing data. A single record per CDR3 protein comes from TCRdb applying MiXCR to the PCR reads. Among under 900,000 distinct CDR3 sequences listed, roughly half were seen once. Specimen: blood. These receptors originate from a girl between 10 and 17 years old with multiple sclerosis. CDR3s include the opening cysteine and the closing phenylalanine or tryptophan. A D gene is named only where the DNA matches it firmly. Part of the rows lack a size; the others show once, few, many or a class for expanded clones.

abundance	j_gene	d_gene	v_gene	CDR3nt	CDR3aa
few	TRBJ2-7	NA	TRBV7-6	TGTGCCAGCAGCTTGCAGGGGGAGGGGGAGCAGTACTTC	CASSLQGEGEQYF
NA	TRBJ2-3	TRBD2	TRBV5-1	TGCGCCAGCCTTCAAGCGGGGGGGTCAGATACGCAGTATTTT	CASLQAGGSDTQYF
once	TRBJ2-7	NA	TRBV9	TGTGCCAGCACCCAAGTCTCCGAGCAGTACTTC	CASTQVSEQYF
few	TRBJ2-1	TRBD1	TRBV14	TGTGCCAGCAGCCCCGGACAGGGGGCGGTGAATGAGCAGTTCTTC	CASSPGQGAVNEQFF
NA	TRBJ2-1	TRBD2	TRBV20-1	TGCAGTGCTAAGACCCTAGCGGGACGCTCCTACAATGAGCAGTTCTTC	CSAKTLAGRSYNEQFF
NA	TRBJ2-2	TRBD1	TRBV19	TGTGCCAGTAGTCCCCGACAGGGTCGCGACACCGGGGAGCTGTTTTTT	CASSPRQGRDTGELFF
NA	TRBJ1-2	NA	TRBV7-2	TGTGCCAGCACCTCCGGGACCGAGAACTATGGCTACACCTTC	CASTSGTENYGYTF
NA	TRBJ1-4	NA	TRBV7-6	TGTGCCAGCAGCCCACCTCTCGGGGAAGAAAAACTGTTTTTT	CASSPPLGEEKLFF
few	TRBJ2-3	TRBD1	TRBV10-3	TGTGCCATCAGAGAAGACAGGGGGCGGGCAGATACGCAGTATTTT	CAIREDRGRADTQYF
once	TRBJ1-4	NA	TRBV29-1	TGCAGCGTTGGTTCCAGAGGGGATGAAAAACTGTTTTTT	CSVGSRGDEKLFF
few	TRBJ2-7	NA	TRBV7-2	TGTGCCAGCAGCTTAGGCCAGAGGGAGCAGTACTTC	CASSLGQREQYF
NA	TRBJ2-5	TRBD2	TRBV25-1	TGTGCCAGCAGTACTTCTAGCGGGAGGGCGGAGTGGGAGACCCAGTACTTC	CASSTSSGRAEWETQYF
NA	TRBJ1-6	NA	TRBV20-1	TGCAGTGCTAGAGCCTCAGGGGACCGCCAGAGTTCACCCCTCCACTTT	CSARASGDRQSSPLHF
NA	TRBJ2-7	NA	TRBV18	TGTGCCAGCTCACCCCCTGATAAAGTATCCTACGAGCAGTACTTC	CASSPPDKVSYEQYF
NA	TRBJ2-4	NA	TRBV21-1	TGTGCCAGCAGCAAAGTAGGGCAAAGTCTCCTGCGAGTCCGGTTATTGGCCAAAAACATTCAGTACTTC	CASSKVGQSLLRVRLLAKNIQYF
NA	TRBJ2-7	NA	TRBV14	TGTGCCAGCAGCCAAGGGTGGTCGAGCGGCCCCTACGAGCAGTACTTC	CASSQGWSSGPYEQYF
NA	TRBJ1-2	NA	TRBV7-9	TGTGCCAGCAGCTTATCACAGGCAGCGGGTGGCTACACCTTC	CASSLSQAAGGYTF